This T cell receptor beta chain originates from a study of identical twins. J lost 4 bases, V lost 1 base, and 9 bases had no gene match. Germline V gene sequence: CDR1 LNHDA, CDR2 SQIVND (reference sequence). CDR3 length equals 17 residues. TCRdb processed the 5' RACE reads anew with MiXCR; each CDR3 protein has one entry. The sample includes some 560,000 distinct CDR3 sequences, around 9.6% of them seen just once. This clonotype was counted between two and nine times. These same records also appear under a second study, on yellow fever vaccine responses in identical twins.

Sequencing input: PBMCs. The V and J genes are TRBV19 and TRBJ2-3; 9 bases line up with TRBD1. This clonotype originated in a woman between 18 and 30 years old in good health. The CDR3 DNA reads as TGTGCCAGTAGTATAGGCTTTAAAGACAGGGGGGCAGATACGCAGTATTTT. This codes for CASSIGFKDRGADTQYF.